This TCR beta chain was captured in a study of blood T cell repertoires in COVID-19 (dated by TCRdb to 2020 to 2021). In the study overall: Collaborator samples came from the United States, Italy and Spain and covered acute and convalescent phases of COVID-19. Where available, HLA class I and class II types were taken from metadata supplied by the sample provider and were not determined by assay-based typing. The samples were drawn from the first 160 participants of the ongoing ImmuneRACE study and from 950 to 1,500 subjects provided by 6 global collaborators. The dataset comprised deeply sampled blood TCRbeta repertoires from subjects exposed to, actively infected with, or recovered from COVID-19. Sample metadata almost always included a de-identified subject ID, COVID-19 status, age in years and sex. A freely available public database, intended as a resource for researchers studying the immune response to SARS-CoV-2, is where the repertoires were released. The prospective study material was composed of cDNA or gDNA derived from T cells, B-cell-depleted T cells, or PBMCs.

Paper-wide results and their limitations: The quantity of clinical and demographic metadata differed by source and by participant and was supplied without curation.

TCRbeta CDR3 regions were amplified from genomic DNA using the immunoSEQ Assay, a bias-controlled multiplex PCR. The study's processing was this. The number of nucleated cells in each sample was estimated from the amplification of reference gene primers within the assay. To quantify the absolute abundance of each unique TCRbeta CDR3 rearrangement, sequence reads were collapsed and filtered. For each sample, productive Simpson clonality was calculated as the square root of Simpson's diversity index over productive rearrangements. As stored in TCRdb, this immuneACCESS dataset retains in-frame rearrangements with V and J assigned. A fraction of the clones does not appear; measured against another copy, unresolved V genes explain less than half of the discrepancy, and the remainder lacks a known reason. V, J and clone size were drawn from that table, and D and trimming were deduced from the DNA. The sample table holds 150,000 to 200,000 clones, of which over 80% were seen once. The biggest ten clones account for over 7.5% of the sample.

Each collaborating institution followed its own protocols to collect whole blood in K2EDTA tubes. For TCRbeta analysis, collaborators shipped samples in one of three forms: frozen whole blood, isolated PBMCs, or DNA extracted from either of those sample types. On this clone: Its cognate antigen has yet to be identified. No much larger clone exists at a distance of one base, and base qualities are not known.

The trim is 4 bases for V and 0 bases for J, with a gap of 12 bases between the germline ends. CDR1 and CDR2 (MDHEN, SYDVKM) derive from the germline V gene. The CDR3 runs 16 residues from the cysteine to the phenylalanine. Kept here is only the CDR3 DNA, which spans 48 bases and is read in frame from base 1. Sequencing was done on a sample of peripheral blood. The sequence is built from TRBV28 and TRBJ1-4, with the identity of the D gene unclear. This receptor was taken from a woman in her 70s with acute or convalescent COVID-19. The DNA sequence is TGTGCCAGCAGTTCTACCTTCGGGACAACTAATGAAAAACTGTTTTTT. This codes for CASSSTFGTTNEKLFF.